The 3 T cell receptor beta chains below come from one sample, sequenced in a study of control samples from healthy donors and cancer patients. This table comes from immunoSEQ multiplex PCR, and its TCRdb copy is limited to in-frame clones, with some not included. The table shows 61,000 or so clones, with 90% occurring only once. The source material was PBMCs. The receptors originated from a man aged 60-69 years with colorectal cancer.

The rearrangement links TRBV7-3 to TRBJ2-2; 9 bases line up with TRBD2. J was trimmed by 5 bases and V by 5 bases; bases with no gene match: 3. Germline values: CDR1 SGHTA, CDR2 FQGTGA. CDR3 length: 14 amino acids. CDR3 protein: CASSPGLATGELFF. In DNA form, the CDR3 reads TGTGCCAGCAGCCCAGGACTAGCGACCGGGGAGCTGTTTTTT.

The chain links TRBV10-3 to TRBJ2-5; 11 nucleotides line up with TRBD2. The CDR3 runs to 15 residues. With 10 bases clipped from V and 4 bases from J, the junction kept 11 bases outside the gene matches. Germline CDR1 ENHRY, CDR2 SYGVKD. The CDR3 DNA sequence: TGTGCCACCCAAGGGCCACTAGCGGGAGTAGAGACCCAGTACTTC. It yields the protein CATQGPLAGVETQYF.

The V and J genes are TRBV28 and TRBJ2-1; 7 nucleotides line up with TRBD2. The CDR3 has 16 amino acids. Germline CDR1 and CDR2: MDHEN and SYDVKM. The ends lost 7 bases at V and 3 bases at J; junction bases unmatched: 12. The CDR3 coding sequence is TGTGCCAGCACAACCGGAGGGGTAGCGGGCTACAATGAGCAGTTCTTC. Translating it yields CASTTGGVAGYNEQFF.